The clone carrying this TCR beta chain was seen at least ten times. Antigen: not known. Researchers took RNA transcripts and amplified the TCR beta CDR3 regions from them. The HTBI primer set served for first-round RT-PCR of the TCR CDR3. In TCRdb, the multiplex PCR reads were re-called with MiXCR into one record per CDR3 protein. The sample yields about 330,000 distinct CDR3 sequences, roughly 15% seen once. The sample comes from a study of T cells in Graves' hyperthyroidism and ophthalmopathy. Study-level findings and limits: Expanded thyroid clonotypes (above 0.001) were mostly also found in blood. Ophthalmopathy was predicted by the model a median of around 5.9 months ahead of onset.

Per the germline V gene, CDR1 is SGDLS and CDR2 is YYNGEE. The CDR3 sequence is 16 residues long. V lost 0 bases, J lost 4 bases, and 14 bases lay in between. Ophthalmopathy cases met thresholds of Clinical Activity Score at least 3, NOSPECS grade at least 4 and duration under 3 months. It was less than 13 ml of fresh peripheral blood that supplied the PBMCs. Sequencing was carried out using blood. The J gene is TRBJ2-1, the V gene TRBV9, with D hard to call. This TCR was recovered from a woman in her forties with Graves' ophthalmopathy. CDR3 DNA sequence: TGTGCCAGCAGCGTAGCCGCCAGCCTCGGGTACAATGAGCAGTTCTTC. It is translated as CASSVAASLGYNEQFF.